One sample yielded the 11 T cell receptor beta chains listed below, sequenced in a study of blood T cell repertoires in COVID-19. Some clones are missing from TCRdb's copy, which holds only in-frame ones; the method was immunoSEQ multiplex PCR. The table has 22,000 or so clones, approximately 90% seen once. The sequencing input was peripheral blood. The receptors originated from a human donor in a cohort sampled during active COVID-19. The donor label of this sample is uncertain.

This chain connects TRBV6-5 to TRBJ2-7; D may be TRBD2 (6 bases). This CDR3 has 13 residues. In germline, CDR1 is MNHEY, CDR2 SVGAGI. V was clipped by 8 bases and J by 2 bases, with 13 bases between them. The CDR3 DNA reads TGTGCCAGCGGGCGACTAGGTGCCTACGAGCAGTACTTC. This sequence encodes CASGRLGAYEQYF.

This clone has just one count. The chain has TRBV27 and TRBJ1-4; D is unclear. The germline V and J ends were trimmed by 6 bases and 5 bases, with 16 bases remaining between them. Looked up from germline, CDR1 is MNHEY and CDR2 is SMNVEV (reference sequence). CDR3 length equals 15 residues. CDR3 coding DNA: TGTGCCAGCAGAGAAGCGGGATTTGAAAATGAAAAACTGTTTTTT. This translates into CASREAGFENEKLFF.

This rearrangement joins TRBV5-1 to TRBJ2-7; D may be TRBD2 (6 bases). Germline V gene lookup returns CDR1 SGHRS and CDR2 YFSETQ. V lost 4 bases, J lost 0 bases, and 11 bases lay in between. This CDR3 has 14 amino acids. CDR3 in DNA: TGCGCCAGCAGCCCCGCGGGGTTCTCCTACGAGCAGTACTTC. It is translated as CASSPAGFSYEQYF.

CDR3 nucleotide sequence: TGTGCCAGCAGCCCGATTAAAGACACTAGGGACTATGGCTACACCTTC. Translated: CASSPIKDTRDYGYTF. The chain is built from TRBV5-6 and TRBJ1-2; no definite D call. This CDR3 contains 16 residues. CDR1 SGHDT and CDR2 YYEEEE come from the germline V gene. Trimming cost V 4 bases and J 3 bases, with 19 bases left between them.

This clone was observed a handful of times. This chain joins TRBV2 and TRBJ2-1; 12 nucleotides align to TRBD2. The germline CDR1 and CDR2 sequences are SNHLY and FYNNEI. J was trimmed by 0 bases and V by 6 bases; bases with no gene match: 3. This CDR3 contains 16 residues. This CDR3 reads CASRGLAGSSYNEQFF. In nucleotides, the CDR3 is TGTGCCAGCAGGGGACTAGCGGGCAGCTCCTACAATGAGCAGTTCTTC.

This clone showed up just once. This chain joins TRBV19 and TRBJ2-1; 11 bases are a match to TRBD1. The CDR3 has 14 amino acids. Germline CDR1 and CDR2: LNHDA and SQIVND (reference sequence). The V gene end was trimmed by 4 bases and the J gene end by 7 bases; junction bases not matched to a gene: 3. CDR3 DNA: TGTGCCAGTAGTAAGGACAGGGGGCCTAATGAGCAGTTCTTC. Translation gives CASSKDRGPNEQFF.

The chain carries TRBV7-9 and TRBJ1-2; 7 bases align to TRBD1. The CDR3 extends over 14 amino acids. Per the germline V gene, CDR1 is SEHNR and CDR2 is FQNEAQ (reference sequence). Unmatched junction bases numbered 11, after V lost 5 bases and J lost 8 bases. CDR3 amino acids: CASSLRGQGDGYTF. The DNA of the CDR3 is TGTGCCAGCAGCCTGAGGGGGCAGGGAGACGGCTACACCTTC.

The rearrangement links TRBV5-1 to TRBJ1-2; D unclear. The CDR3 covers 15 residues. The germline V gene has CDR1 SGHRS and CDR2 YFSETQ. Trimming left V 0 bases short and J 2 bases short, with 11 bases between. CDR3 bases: TGCGCCAGCAGCTTGGAGTCGGGTTTAAACTATGGCTACACCTTC. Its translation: CASSLESGLNYGYTF.

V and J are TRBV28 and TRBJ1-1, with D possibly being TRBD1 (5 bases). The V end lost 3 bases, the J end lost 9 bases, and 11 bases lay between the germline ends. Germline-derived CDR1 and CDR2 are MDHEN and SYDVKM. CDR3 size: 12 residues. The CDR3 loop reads CASSFVGGKAFF. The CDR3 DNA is TGTGCCAGCAGTTTTGTGGGGGGGAAAGCTTTCTTT.

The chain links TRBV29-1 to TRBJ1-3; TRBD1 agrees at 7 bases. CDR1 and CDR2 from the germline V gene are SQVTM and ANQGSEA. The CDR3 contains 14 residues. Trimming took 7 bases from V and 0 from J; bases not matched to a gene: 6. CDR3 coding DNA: TGCAGCGGCGAGGGACAGCTCTCTGGAAACACCATATATTTT. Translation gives CSGEGQLSGNTIYF.

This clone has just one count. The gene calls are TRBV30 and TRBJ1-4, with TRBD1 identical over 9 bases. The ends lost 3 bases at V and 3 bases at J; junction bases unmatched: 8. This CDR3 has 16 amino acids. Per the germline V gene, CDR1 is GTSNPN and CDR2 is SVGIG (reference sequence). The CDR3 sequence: CAWRPQGAGANEKLFF. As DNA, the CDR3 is TGTGCCTGGAGGCCACAGGGGGCAGGGGCTAATGAAAAACTGTTTTTT.